These 31 T cell receptor beta chains were all obtained from the same sample, sequenced in a study of glioma-infiltrating T cells after dendritic cell vaccination. Documented time point: after dendritic cell vaccination, including at tumor progression/relapse. Produced via immunoSEQ multiplex PCR; TCRdb's table is partial and in-frame only. In the table there are roughly 80,000 clones, roughly 87% of which are singletons. The source was blood, collected after dendritic cell vaccination. These receptors were collected from a human donor with glioblastoma.

V usage is TRBV6-1 and J usage is TRBJ2-3; D is uncertain. Trimming took off 11 bases at V and 2 bases at J, with 17 bases between the two ends. CDR3 length: 14 amino acids. The germline V gene encodes CDR1 MNHNS and CDR2 SASEGT. CDR3 bases: TGTGCCCTATTGACTCCTCCGTTCACAGATACGCAGTATTTT. This gives the protein CALLTPPFTDTQYF.

This chain uses TRBV7-2 with TRBJ1-3; no firm D call. Germline V CDR1 and CDR2: SGHTA, FQGNSA. The V gene lost 2 bases and the J gene lost 2 bases, with 13 bases spanning the gap. The CDR3 sequence is 16 residues long. The CDR3 region has the DNA TGTGCCAGCAGCTTAATTGGACTTCTCGCTGGAAACACCATATATTTT. Translating gives CASSLIGLLAGNTIYF.

The CDR3 here is CASSVINSNQPQHF. The CDR3 coding sequence is TGTGCCAGCAGCGTAATTAATAGCAATCAGCCCCAGCATTTT. The chain has TRBV9 and TRBJ1-5, with no clear D. The CDR3 has 14 residues. Germline V CDR1 and CDR2: SGDLS, YYNGEE. V was shortened by 1 base and J by 0 bases, with 5 bases between the two germline ends.

The chain carries TRBV5-1 and TRBJ2-2; D possibly corresponds to TRBD2 (7 bases). Per germline, CDR1 SGHRS and CDR2 YFSETQ. The CDR3 is 15 residues long. Trimming took 3 bases from V and 5 from J, leaving 14 bases between them. The DNA for the CDR3 is TGCGCCAGCAGCTCGGGGGGCCTAGGGACCGGGGAGCTGTTTTTT. It translates to CASSSGGLGTGELFF.

This sequence joins TRBV7-3 and TRBJ2-1; the match to TRBD2 covers 9 bases. Germline CDR1 SGHTA, CDR2 FQGTGA. This CDR3 has 15 residues. The trim removed 5 bases at V and 7 bases at J, leaving 9 bases unmatched. CDR3 amino acids: CASSVSGSVGNEQFF. DNA for the CDR3: TGTGCCAGCAGCGTTAGCGGGAGTGTAGGTAATGAGCAGTTCTTC.

The V call is TRBV5-1, the J call TRBJ1-1; 8 positions agree with TRBD1. V lost 4 bases, J lost 1 base, and 6 bases stayed unmatched. The germline gives CDR1 SGHRS, CDR2 YFSETQ. The CDR3 length is 15 residues. The CDR3 region has the DNA TGCGCCAGCAGCCCCAACAGGGGGAGGAACACTGAAGCTTTCTTT. Translated, it gives CASSPNRGRNTEAFF.

The V call is TRBV9, the J call TRBJ1-1, with TRBD1 as a possible D gene (5 bases). Per germline, CDR1 SGDLS and CDR2 YYNGEE. This CDR3 has 12 residues. V lost 4 bases to trimming and J lost 10 bases, with 14 bases between them. CDR3: CASSRDSPGAFF. CDR3 in DNA: TGTGCCAGCAGCCGCGACAGCCCTGGAGCTTTCTTT.

V is TRBV10-3 and J is TRBJ2-1; no clear D. Trimming cost V 6 bases and J 8 bases, with 14 bases left between them. Germline-derived CDR1 and CDR2 are ENHRY and SYGVKD. This CDR3 spans 13 amino acids. The CDR3 nucleotides are TGTGCCATCAGCCAGGTCTACTCCCATGAGCAGTTCTTC. Translating it yields CAISQVYSHEQFF.

The chain employs TRBV6-5 and TRBJ2-1; no reliable D call. The CDR3 has 12 residues. V was cut by 7 bases and J by 1 base, with 5 bases left in between. CDR1 and CDR2 (germline): MNHEY, SVGAGI. CDR3 sequence (DNA): TGTGCCAGCAAGAGATCCTACAATGAGCAGTTCTTC. Translating it yields CASKRSYNEQFF.

The gene calls are TRBV28 and TRBJ1-1; 10 nucleotides align to TRBD1. Germline CDR1 is MDHEN and CDR2 is SYDVKM. The CDR3 is 15 amino acids. The ends lost 5 bases at V and 2 bases at J; junction bases unmatched: 5. Written as DNA, the CDR3 is TGTGCCAGCAGTCCCGGGGACAGGGGCAACACTGAAGCTTTCTTT. This translates into CASSPGDRGNTEAFF.

The chain joins TRBV19 to TRBJ2-3, with a possible D match to TRBD1 (5 bases). There are 16 residues in the CDR3. Germline V gene sequence: CDR1 LNHDA, CDR2 SQIVND (reference sequence). The V end lost 5 bases, the J end lost 0 bases, and 15 bases lay between the germline ends. The CDR3: CASSPGHKTSTDTQYF. The CDR3 bases are TGTGCCAGTAGTCCCGGACATAAAACTAGCACAGATACGCAGTATTTT.

V gene TRBV2 combines with J gene TRBJ2-6, with 12 nucleotides matching TRBD1. V was pared by 6 bases and J by 3 bases, with 9 bases of the junction left unmatched. Germline V gene sequence: CDR1 SNHLY, CDR2 FYNNEI. The CDR3 is 18 residues long. The CDR3 reads CASRVGGQGALGANVLTF. CDR3 nucleotide sequence: TGTGCCAGCAGGGTAGGGGGACAGGGGGCGCTTGGGGCCAACGTCCTGACTTTC.

The rearrangement joins TRBV10-3 to TRBJ1-5, with 8 bases matching TRBD1. CDR1 ENHRY and CDR2 SYGVKD come from the germline V gene. V dropped 10 bases and J dropped 5; count of bases not matched to a gene: 7. This CDR3 contains 13 residues. The CDR3 here is CATGTGSDQPQHF. The CDR3 bases are TGTGCCACCGGGACAGGCTCCGATCAGCCCCAGCATTTT.

This chain connects TRBV5-1 to TRBJ1-6; D may be TRBD1 (5 bases). Germline CDR1 is SGHRS and CDR2 is YFSETQ. The CDR3 is made up of 15 amino acids. V lost 1 base, J lost 5 bases, and 10 bases lay in between. The CDR3 loop is CASSLQGGDNSPLHF. CDR3 bases: TGCGCCAGCAGCTTGCAGGGAGGGGATAATTCACCCCTCCACTTT.

The rearrangement links TRBV29-1 to TRBJ2-1, with D unclear. Trimming stripped 4 bases from V and 4 bases from J, with 8 bases between. Germline lookup yields CDR1 SQVTM and CDR2 ANQGSEA. The CDR3 is made up of 12 amino acids. The CDR3 DNA reads as TGCAGCGTTGGATCAGATTACAATGAGCAGTTCTTC. It is translated as CSVGSDYNEQFF.

This chain connects TRBV5-1 to TRBJ1-4; a possible D gene is TRBD1 (6 bases). The CDR3 sequence is 15 residues long. Between the trimmed V and J ends, which lost 0 bases and 7 bases, there was a span of 13 bases. The germline V gene has CDR1 SGHRS and CDR2 YFSETQ. The CDR3 nucleotides are TGCGCCAGCAGCTTGGGCGGGGGGCTCGGTGAAAAACTGTTTTTT. Translated, it gives CASSLGGGLGEKLFF.

V is TRBV10-2 and J is TRBJ2-2; 7 bases fit TRBD2. V gave up 7 bases and J gave up 1 base; unmatched junction bases: 9. Germline CDR1 and CDR2: WSHSY and SAAADI. The CDR3 runs 16 residues. As DNA, the CDR3 is TGCGCCAGCACTAGAGCGGGGATACTGAACACCGGGGAGCTGTTTTTT. Residues: CASTRAGILNTGELFF.

The gene calls are TRBV19 and TRBJ1-2, with D perhaps TRBD1 (6 bases). Germline V gives CDR1 LNHDA, CDR2 SQIVND (reference sequence). The germline V and J ends were trimmed by 8 bases and 6 bases, with 13 bases remaining between them. The length of the CDR3 is 12 residues. The CDR3 loop is CASEAGDNGYTF. DNA for the CDR3: TGTGCCAGTGAGGCAGGGGATAATGGCTACACCTTC. Variable domain in full (rest from reference TRBV19 and TRBJ1-2): DGGITQSPKYLFRKEGQNVTLSCEQNLNHDAMYWYRQDPGQGLRLIYYSQIVNDFQKGDIAEGYSVSREKKESFPLTVTSAQKNPTAFYLCASEAGDNGYTFGSGTRLTVV.

This chain links TRBV18 with TRBJ2-2; 7 nucleotides align to TRBD2. CDR1 and CDR2 (germline): KGHSH, LQKENI. V lost 2 bases, J lost 2 bases, and 5 bases stayed unmatched. The CDR3 spans 16 residues. CDR3 nucleotides: TGTGCCAGCTCACCAAATTCGGGACTAAACACCGGGGAGCTGTTTTTT. This translates into CASSPNSGLNTGELFF.

The chain joins TRBV6-4 to TRBJ2-1; D unresolved. The CDR3 has 15 residues. The V end was cut by 6 bases, the J end by 8 bases, with 20 bases between. Germline-derived CDR1 and CDR2 are MRHNA and SNTAGT. As DNA, the CDR3 is TGTGCCAGCAGCGAAACCGGCTTCTCTCGGGATGAGCAGTTCTTC. Amino acid sequence: CASSETGFSRDEQFF.

CDR3 DNA: TGTGCCAGCAGGCAGGGACTAATCACCTACGAGCAGTACTTC. Protein: CASRQGLITYEQYF. This chain joins TRBV2 and TRBJ2-7, with TRBD2 matching over 7 bases. CDR3 length: 14 amino acids. Losses at the gene ends were 6 bases for V and 2 bases for J; bases not matched to a gene: 7. In germline, CDR1 is SNHLY, CDR2 FYNNEI.

The chain is built from TRBV7-9 and TRBJ1-2, with a weak D call TRBD1 (5 bases). Trimming removed 2 bases from V and 4 bases from J, with 14 bases in between. The germline gives CDR1 SEHNR, CDR2 FQNEAQ (reference sequence). The CDR3 totals 15 residues. CDR3 residues: CASSLTGDSSYGYTF. CDR3 nucleotides: TGTGCCAGCAGCTTAACGGGAGACAGTTCCTATGGCTACACCTTC.

This sequence joins TRBV4-3 and TRBJ2-6, with TRBD1 identical over 8 bases. Germline CDR1 reads LGHNA; CDR2 reads YSLEER. The ends lost 4 bases at V and 0 bases at J; junction bases unmatched: 8. The CDR3 has 18 amino acids. This CDR3 is CASSPSTGERSGANVLTF. In DNA form, the CDR3 reads TGCGCCAGCAGCCCTTCGACAGGGGAACGCTCTGGGGCCAACGTCCTGACTTTC.

The CDR3 bases are TGTGCCAGCAGCTTAGTAGCGGGCCCCCCCCCAGATACGCAGTATTTT. This sequence encodes CASSLVAGPPPDTQYF. This chain links TRBV7-2 with TRBJ2-3; 7 bases line up with TRBD2. The CDR3 contains 16 residues. The germline V gene has CDR1 SGHTA and CDR2 FQGNSA. The V gene end was trimmed by 1 base and the J gene end by 4 bases; junction bases not matched to a gene: 8.

This chain links TRBV6-5 with TRBJ1-2; 10 bases agree with TRBD1. The germline gives CDR1 MNHEY, CDR2 SVGAGI. V shed 6 bases, J shed 8 bases, and the junction held 12 bases outside the gene matches. The CDR3 extends over 15 amino acids. The CDR3 here is CASRIRDRGVGGYTF. CDR3 nucleotide sequence: TGTGCCAGCAGGATTAGGGACAGGGGAGTTGGAGGCTACACCTTC.

This sequence joins TRBV29-1 and TRBJ1-1, with D perhaps TRBD1 (6 bases). The CDR3 extends over 12 amino acids. In germline, CDR1 is SQVTM, CDR2 ANQGSEA. With 6 bases removed from V and 6 bases from J, the gap between germline ends came to 14 bases. CDR3 sequence (DNA): TGCAGCGTGGGAGCGGGGGGCCCTGAAGCTTTCTTT. Translated: CSVGAGGPEAFF.

V usage is TRBV2 and J usage is TRBJ2-7, with D perhaps matching TRBD2 (7 bases). The CDR3 is 16 amino acids. The V gene's germline CDR1 is SNHLY and CDR2 FYNNEI. V was cut by 4 bases and J by 0 bases, with 16 bases left in between. CDR3 loop: CASSVEGGDPSYEQYF. The CDR3 DNA reads TGTGCCAGCAGTGTTGAGGGGGGGGACCCCTCCTACGAGCAGTACTTC. Full variable domain (outside the CDR3, taken from reference TRBV2 and TRBJ2-7): EPEVTQTPSHQVTQMGQEVILRCVPISNHLYFYWYRQILGQKVEFLVSFYNNEISEKSEIFDDQFSVERPDGSNFTLKIRSTKLEDSAMYFCASSVEGGDPSYEQYFGPGTRLTVT.

The chain combines TRBV27 with TRBJ1-5, with 7 bases lining up with TRBD1. The CDR3 consists of 14 residues. V lost 5 bases and J lost 5; bases outside the gene matches: 6. Germline values: CDR1 MNHEY, CDR2 SMNVEV (reference sequence). CDR3 bases: TGTGCCAGCAGTCCATACAGGGGAGATCAGCCCCAGCATTTT. Amino acid sequence: CASSPYRGDQPQHF.

This rearrangement joins TRBV6-5 to TRBJ2-2, with TRBD1 matching 10 bases. The CDR3 is 15 residues long. V lost 7 bases to trimming and J lost 6 bases; unmatched junction nucleotides: 8. Germline values: CDR1 MNHEY, CDR2 SVGAGI. The CDR3 DNA reads as TGTGCCAGCACCCGACAGGGGGCAAATGCCGGGGAGCTGTTTTTT. Protein sequence: CASTRQGANAGELFF.

This sequence joins TRBV15 and TRBJ2-4; TRBD2 matches 9 bases. This CDR3 region has 18 residues. CDR1 is LNHNV and CDR2 is YYDKDF in the germline V gene (reference sequence). V was pared by 6 bases and J by 1 base, with 13 bases of the junction left unmatched. CDR3: CATRVGGRALQAKNIQYF. The CDR3 nucleotides read TGTGCCACCAGGGTGGGCGGGAGGGCCCTCCAGGCCAAAAACATTCAGTACTTC.

The chain employs TRBV15 and TRBJ2-5; the D gene is possibly TRBD2 (5 bases). CDR3 length equals 12 residues. The germline V gene encodes CDR1 LNHNV and CDR2 YYDKDF (reference sequence). The germline V and J ends were trimmed by 0 bases and 14 bases, with 13 bases remaining between them. CDR3 coding DNA: TGTGCCACCAGCAGAGATCACTCTCGGGAATACTTC. Its protein product is CATSRDHSREYF. Complete variable domain (other parts from reference TRBV15 and TRBJ2-5): DAMVIQNPRYQVTQFGKPVTLSCSQTLNHNVMYWYQQKSSQAPKLLFHYYDKDFNNEADTPDNFQSRRPNTSFCFLDIRSPGLGDTAMYLCATSRDHSREYFGPGTRLLVL.